This passage covers 14 T cell receptor beta chains from one sample sequenced in a study of metastatic and nonmetastatic thyroid tumors. Through MiXCR, TCRdb re-clonotyped the PCR reads. Among 34,000 or so clones, about a sixth were seen once, and the ten largest hold around 3.7%. No treatment had been given to any patient before thyroid surgery. Sequencing was performed on blood. These receptors were taken from a female donor with papillary thyroid cancer or a benign thyroid nodule (not recorded which). Some clones in this sample may be carry-over from other donors' samples.

This clone was seen many times. At one of its ends the junction is not consistent with the germline gene, which may arise from a read error. V and J are TRBV7-7 and TRBJ2-7; 8 bases align to TRBD2. The CDR3 is 14 residues long. Germline CDR1 is SSHAT and CDR2 is FNYEAQ (reference sequence). CDR3 coding DNA: TGTGCTAGCAGCTTTTCGACCCGGGAGGGTGAGCAGTACTTC. Translating gives CASSFSTREGEQYF.

The sample holds many counts of this clone. This chain uses TRBV2 with TRBJ2-5; D is perhaps TRBD2 (5 bases). V dropped 4 bases and J dropped 0 bases, with 9 bases sitting between them. The CDR3 runs 14 residues. Germline V lookup: CDR1 SNHLY, CDR2 FYNNEI. The CDR3 sequence: CASSVSGHQETQYF. The CDR3 DNA follows: TGTGCCAGCAGTGTGAGCGGACACCAAGAGACCCAGTACTTC.

This clone was seen many times. The chain is built from TRBV18 and TRBJ2-2; 9 bases align to TRBD2. This CDR3 comprises 15 residues. V gave up 3 bases and J gave up 5 bases; unmatched junction bases: 4. Germline assignment: CDR1 KGHSH and CDR2 LQKENI. CDR3 in amino acids: CASSPMLAGTGELFF. The CDR3, as DNA: TGTGCCAGCTCACCGATGCTAGCGGGGACCGGGGAGCTGTTTTTT.

In this sample, this clone is medium-sized. The CDR3 is CASGDSSGANVLTF. For the CDR3, the DNA is TGTGCCAGCGGGGACTCCTCTGGGGCCAACGTCCTGACTTTC. This chain joins TRBV6-1 and TRBJ2-6; TRBD2 is a possible D gene (6 bases). V was pared by 8 bases and J by 0 bases, with 8 bases between. Germline values: CDR1 MNHNS, CDR2 SASEGT. CDR3 length: 14 amino acids.

In its sample, this clone was seen many times. CDR3 DNA: TGCAGTGCTAGAGATCATGGAGGGAGCGGCTACGAGCAGTACTTC. It encodes CSARDHGGSGYEQYF. The V and J genes are TRBV20-1 and TRBJ2-7; the D gene is possibly TRBD2 (6 bases). V lost 0 bases to trimming and J lost 3 bases, with 15 bases between them. Germline values: CDR1 DFQATT, CDR2 SNEGSKA (reference sequence). The CDR3 is made up of 15 amino acids.

This clone was seen at least ten times. The chain is built from TRBV28 and TRBJ1-1; D perhaps matches TRBD1 (6 bases). Trimming removed 2 bases from V and 6 bases from J, with 10 bases in between. Germline loops: CDR1 MDHEN, CDR2 SYDVKM. The CDR3 sequence is 13 residues long. Here the CDR3 DNA reads TGTGCCAGCAGTTTAGGGGGCGCCTCTGAAGCTTTCTTT. Its protein product is CASSLGGASEAFF.

The table lists this clone with many counts. The chain joins TRBV5-5 to TRBJ1-2, with D uncertain. Between the trimmed V and J ends, which lost 4 bases and 4 bases, there was a span of 20 bases. CDR3 length: 16 amino acids. Germline loops: CDR1 SGHKS, CDR2 YYEKEE (reference sequence). CDR3 nucleotides: TGTGCCAGCAGCCCCTCTCCCGGGCAGGCATCCTATGGCTACACCTTC. This codes for CASSPSPGQASYGYTF.

This clone showed up many times. The sample contains more than one DNA sequence encoding this CDR3. The V call is TRBV10-3, the J call TRBJ1-5; D is unresolved. Germline V lookup: CDR1 ENHRY, CDR2 SYGVKD. The CDR3 has 13 amino acids. V shed 10 bases and J shed 6 bases, with 16 bases lying between them. The CDR3 DNA is TGTGCCACAGATGCGGCACGGGGTCAGCCCCAGCATTTT. Translated, it gives CATDAARGQPQHF.

This chain connects TRBV27 to TRBJ2-6; TRBD1 aligns across 7 bases. The CDR3 totals 21 residues. V gave up 3 bases and J gave up 10 bases; unmatched junction bases: 27. Per germline, CDR1 MNHEY and CDR2 SMNVEV (reference sequence). This chain's CDR3 is CASSFSGDSIPLWAVGNVLTF. The CDR3 nucleotides read TGTGCCAGCAGTTTTTCCGGGGACAGCATTCCACTTTGGGCGGTGGGTAACGTCCTGACTTTC. The full variable domain, in which reference TRBV27 and TRBJ2-6 provide the parts outside the CDR3, is EAQVTQNPRYLITVTGKKLTVTCSQNMNHEYMSWYRQDPGLGLRQIYYSMNVEVTDKGDVPEGYKVSRKEKRNFPLILESPSPNQTSLYFCASSFSGDSIPLWAVGNVLTFGAGSRLTVL.

This clone was picked up many times. This chain connects TRBV20-1 to TRBJ1-2; a possible D gene is TRBD1 (5 bases). Germline loops: CDR1 DFQATT, CDR2 SNEGSKA (reference sequence). The CDR3 contains 13 residues. Trimming left V 0 bases short and J 6 bases short, with 11 bases between. The CDR3, as DNA: TGCAGTGCTAGAGATCGGTTGACAGATGGCTACACCTTC. Amino acids: CSARDRLTDGYTF.

The V and J genes are TRBV4-1 and TRBJ1-5, with D tentatively TRBD1 (5 bases). This CDR3 region has 13 residues. Germline loops: CDR1 MGHRA, CDR2 YSYEKL. V was trimmed by 7 bases and J by 8 bases, leaving 15 bases between them. CDR3 sequence: CASIQAWGKPQHF. The CDR3 DNA follows: TGCGCCAGCATCCAGGCGTGGGGGAAGCCCCAGCATTTT.

This clone has a count of ten or more. V gene TRBV5-6 combines with J gene TRBJ2-1; maybe TRBD1 (5 bases). Germline-derived CDR1 and CDR2 are SGHDT and YYEEEE. This CDR3 has 12 residues. V lost 4 bases and J 9 bases, leaving 11 bases between the germline ends. CDR3 DNA sequence: TGTGCCAGCAGCGATCAGGGTAGTGAGCAGTTCTTC. It yields the protein CASSDQGSEQFF.

Many counts were recorded for this clone. This chain connects TRBV9 to TRBJ2-7, with a possible D match to TRBD2 (5 bases). Germline values: CDR1 SGDLS, CDR2 YYNGEE. CDR3 length: 12 residues. The V gene lost 5 bases and the J gene lost 4 bases, with 10 bases spanning the gap. The CDR3 sequence is CASSSVGYEQYF. The DNA of the CDR3 is TGTGCCAGCAGTAGCGTGGGGTACGAGCAGTACTTC.

This rearrangement joins TRBV12-3 or TRBV12-4 to TRBJ1-1; D is uncertain. CDR3 size: 13 residues. V lost 1 base to trimming and J lost 4 bases, with 7 bases between them. The CDR3 nucleotides are TGTGCCAGCAGTTTAGGGGGTTCCACTGAAGCTTTCTTT. As protein: CASSLGGSTEAFF.